Listed below are T cell receptor beta chains from one sample, sequenced in a study of stem cell transplantation in POMP-related autoinflammatory disease. Sequencing was performed with immunoSEQ multiplex PCR; in TCRdb, only in-frame clones are kept and a portion is missing. The profile covers 9,100 or so clones, with more than 75% appearing a single time and about 4.7% taken by the ten largest. This sample comprised CD4+ T cells from PBMCs, obtained after stem cell transplantation. These receptor sequences come from a human patient with POMP-related autoinflammation and immune dysregulation (PRAID). A share of the T cells may be of graft donor origin. Both conserved end residues are part of each CDR3. Fields, in order: clone size, D gene, V gene, J gene, CDR3 DNA, CDR3 protein. The D gene is left open where the match is weak. Rows give clone size only sometimes, using once, few, many, or a class for an expanded clone.

NA,NA,TRBV7-2,TRBJ2-7,TGTGCCAGCAGCTTAGAGGGGGCTAGCGGCGCCTATGAGCAGTACTTC,CASSLEGASGAYEQYF
NA,NA,TRBV5-1,TRBJ2-2,TGCGCCAGCAGCCGGACAATTGCGAACACCGGGGAGCTGTTTTTT,CASSRTIANTGELFF
NA,TRBD2,TRBV28,TRBJ2-7,TGTGCCAGCAACCTTAGCGGGGCCTACGAGCAGTACTTC,CASNLSGAYEQYF
NA,NA,TRBV5-1,TRBJ2-7,TGCGCCAGCAGCTTGGGGTACGAGCAGTACTTC,CASSLGYEQYF
once,NA,TRBV7-9,TRBJ1-3,TGTGCCAGCAGCACACAGGGAGGAGATGGAAACACCATATATTTT,CASSTQGGDGNTIYF
NA,NA,TRBV5-8,TRBJ2-6,TGTGCCAGCAGATACGGGGCCAACGTCCTGACTTTC,CASRYGANVLTF
NA,NA,TRBV28,TRBJ1-2,TGTGCCAGCAGGAGTTTGGACCAGAGGGGGTATGGCTACACCTTC,CASRSLDQRGYGYTF
NA,TRBD1,TRBV9,TRBJ2-7,TGTGCCAGCAGCACGGGACAGGGAACTACCGAGCAGTACTTC,CASSTGQGTTEQYF
once,NA,TRBV19,TRBJ1-1,TGTGCCACCAAAGGCAGGGATAGCACTGAAGCTTTCTTT,CATKGRDSTEAFF
once,TRBD1,TRBV9,TRBJ1-3,TGTGCCAGCAGCGTTGGACAGGAGGCTGGAAACACCATATATTTT,CASSVGQEAGNTIYF
NA,TRBD2,TRBV6-4,TRBJ2-1,TGTGCCAGCAGGACGACTAGCGGGAGGGACAATGAGCAGTTCTTC,CASRTTSGRDNEQFF
NA,NA,TRBV15,TRBJ2-1,TGTGCCACCAGCATTCGAGGGTGGTACAATGAGCAGTTCTTC,CATSIRGWYNEQFF
few,TRBD1,TRBV5-4,TRBJ2-6,TGTGCCAGCAGCAGGGGACAGGGGGCGTCTGGGGCCAACGTCCTGACTTTC,CASSRGQGASGANVLTF
NA,TRBD2,TRBV18,TRBJ2-3,TGTGCCAGCTCACCACCGCGGGGACTAGCGGTTAGCACAGATACGCAGTATTTT,CASSPPRGLAVSTDTQYF
NA,NA,TRBV3-1/TRBV3-2,TRBJ2-2,TGTGCCAGCAGCCAAGTGGTAGGCACCGGGGAGCTGTTTTTT,CASSQVVGTGELFF
NA,NA,TRBV10-3,TRBJ2-6,TGTGCCATCAGTCGACGAATCCTCTCTGGGGCCAACGTCCTGACTTTC,CAISRRILSGANVLTF
NA,TRBD1,TRBV5-1,TRBJ1-2,TGCGCCAGCAGCTGGGACAGCTACACTAACTATGGCTACACCTTC,CASSWDSYTNYGYTF
NA,NA,TRBV15,TRBJ2-6,TGTGCCACCAGCAGACGCCCTAGCCTCTCTGGGGCCAACGTCCTGACTTTC,CATSRRPSLSGANVLTF
NA,NA,TRBV2,TRBJ2-1,TGTGCCAGCAGGAATGAGCAGTTCTTC,CASRNEQFF
NA,NA,TRBV2,TRBJ1-1,TGTGCCGCGGTTGACAGCCCCACTGAAGCTTTCTTT,CAAVDSPTEAFF
NA,TRBD1,TRBV19,TRBJ1-2,TGTGCCAGTAGTACCCCCGGGGACAGGGCTAACTATGGCTACACCTTC,CASSTPGDRANYGYTF
NA,NA,TRBV12-3/TRBV12-4,TRBJ1-1,TGTGCCAGCAGGGGACCATCGAACACTGAAGCTTTCTTT,CASRGPSNTEAFF
NA,NA,TRBV9,TRBJ2-1,TGTGCCAGCAGCGTCCTCCCCTCCATCAGCGGCGAGCAGTTCTTC,CASSVLPSISGEQFF
NA,NA,TRBV9,TRBJ2-2,TGTGCCAGCAGCGTAGGATGGGGCAGCACCGGGGAGCTGTTTTTT,CASSVGWGSTGELFF
NA,TRBD2,TRBV19,TRBJ2-1,TGTGCCAGTAGTACTGGACTAGCGGGAGCTAATGAGCAGTTCTTC,CASSTGLAGANEQFF
NA,NA,TRBV6-5,TRBJ2-4,TGTGCCAGCAGTTACTCCCCAGGTTTAGCCAAAAACATTCAGTACTTC,CASSYSPGLAKNIQYF
NA,TRBD1,TRBV6-5,TRBJ1-3,TGTGCCAGCAGTTCGACAGGGCGTGGAAACACCATATATTTT,CASSSTGRGNTIYF
once,TRBD1,TRBV7-2,TRBJ2-7,TGTGCCAGCAGCCTTTGGACAGGAGAAACCTACGAGCAGTACTTC,CASSLWTGETYEQYF
NA,NA,TRBV21-1,TRBJ1-3,TGTGCCAGCAGCAAAGGGTACAGGGGAAAAGGAAACACCATATATTTT,CASSKGYRGKGNTIYF
once,TRBD1,TRBV7-9,TRBJ2-5,TGTGCCAGCAGCCTGTCCGGGACAGCTCAAGAGACCCAGTACTTC,CASSLSGTAQETQYF
once,TRBD2,TRBV7-3,TRBJ2-3,TGTGCCAGCAGCTTTTCTAGCGGGGCCACAGATACGCAGTATTTT,CASSFSSGATDTQYF
NA,TRBD1,TRBV20-1,TRBJ1-1,TGCAGTGCTAGTCCGTCAGGGGGTGAGGTCACTGAAGCTTTCTTT,CSASPSGGEVTEAFF
NA,NA,TRBV21-1,TRBJ2-7,TGTGCCAGCAGTGGGACTAGCGGAGCTTACGAGCAGTACTTC,CASSGTSGAYEQYF
NA,NA,TRBV30,TRBJ1-6,TGTGCCTGGCAGGGGTCGGATTCACCCCTCCACTTT,CAWQGSDSPLHF
NA,NA,TRBV30,TRBJ1-1,TGTGCCTGGAGTGTACTAACGGGGAACACTGAAGCTTTCTTT,CAWSVLTGNTEAFF
NA,NA,TRBV6-4,TRBJ2-6,TGTGCCAGCAGGGTCATGAGGGACTCTGGGGCCAACGTCCTGACTTTC,CASRVMRDSGANVLTF
NA,NA,TRBV20-1,TRBJ1-2,TGCAGTGCTAGTAGGCGGAGCGGATCGGTCGGGTTCTATGGCTACGGCTTC,CSASRRSGSVGFYGYGF
NA,NA,TRBV30,TRBJ2-3,TGTGCCTGGAGCAGGACAGCAATCACAGATACGCAGTATTTT,CAWSRTAITDTQYF
NA,NA,TRBV20-1,TRBJ2-7,TGCAGTGCTAGAGCGGGGCCTCCCCAGTACTTC,CSARAGPPQYF
NA,TRBD1,TRBV7-3,TRBJ2-2,TGTGCCAGCAGCTTAAGGACAGGGGGGATCACCGGGGAGCTGTTTTTT,CASSLRTGGITGELFF